These 15 T cell receptor beta chains share one sample of origin, sequenced in a study of blood T cell repertoires in COVID-19. Clones were read by immunoSEQ multiplex PCR, and TCRdb kept only the in-frame ones, dropping some. Of 400,000 to 500,000 clones listed, roughly 88% are singletons. Sample: PBMCs or T cells enriched from blood (not recorded which). Every receptor here comes from a woman between 40 and 50 years old who had recovered from COVID-19.

The V call is TRBV19, the J call TRBJ2-4; TRBD1 matches 9 bases. V was clipped by 7 bases and J by 3 bases; unmatched bases: 13. CDR3 length: 17 residues. Germline-derived CDR1 and CDR2 are LNHDA and SQIVND (reference sequence). The CDR3 region has the DNA TGTGCCAGTACCCAACAGGGGGCCCCAGAACTCAAAAACATTCAGTACTTC. Translated, it gives CASTQQGAPELKNIQYF. The variable domain in full, completed from reference TRBV19 and TRBJ2-4, reads DGGITQSPKYLFRKEGQNVTLSCEQNLNHDAMYWYRQDPGQGLRLIYYSQIVNDFQKGDIAEGYSVSREKKESFPLTVTSAQKNPTAFYLCASTQQGAPELKNIQYFGAGTRLSVL.

This clone has more than one count but fewer than ten. This chain connects TRBV19 to TRBJ1-4; TRBD1 matches 7 bases. J lost 3 bases, V lost 5 bases, and 9 bases had no gene match. Germline V lookup: CDR1 LNHDA, CDR2 SQIVND (reference sequence). The CDR3 sequence is 16 residues long. Written as DNA, the CDR3 is TGTGCCAGTAGTGACCCGAGGGGGCCTTCTAATGAAAAACTGTTTTTT. Residues: CASSDPRGPSNEKLFF. The whole variable domain, remainder taken from reference TRBV19 and TRBJ1-4, is DGGITQSPKYLFRKEGQNVTLSCEQNLNHDAMYWYRQDPGQGLRLIYYSQIVNDFQKGDIAEGYSVSREKKESFPLTVTSAQKNPTAFYLCASSDPRGPSNEKLFFGSGTQLSVL.

In nucleotides, the CDR3 is TGTGCCGTAGAAGGACTAGCGGGAAATGAGCAGTACTTC. Its protein is CAVEGLAGNEQYF. This chain uses TRBV3-1 (or the pseudogene TRBV3-2) with TRBJ2-7, with 12 bases lining up with TRBD2. This CDR3 region has 13 residues. The trim removed 11 bases at V and 7 bases at J, leaving 9 bases unmatched. Germline CDR1 and CDR2: LGHDT and YNNKEL (reference sequence).

The rearrangement links TRBV28 to TRBJ1-2, with D tentatively TRBD1 (5 bases). CDR3 length equals 12 residues. CDR1 is MDHEN and CDR2 is SYDVKM in the germline V gene. V lost 8 bases and J 10 bases, leaving 17 bases between the germline ends. For the CDR3, the DNA is TGTGCCAGCTCTTTAGCGCGGGGGGACTACACCTTC. The encoded protein is CASSLARGDYTF.

This chain links TRBV12-5 with TRBJ2-5, with D tentatively TRBD2 (6 bases). The CDR3 covers 19 residues. Germline lookup yields CDR1 LGHNT and CDR2 FRNRAP. V was clipped by 3 bases and J by 1 base, with 24 bases between them. DNA of the CDR3: TGTGCTAGTGGTTTCCCCCCAAGCGGGCTTAGACCGGGCCAAGAGACCCAGTACTTC. This translates into CASGFPPSGLRPGQETQYF.

This rearrangement joins TRBV2 to TRBJ1-2; D gene unclear. Per the germline V gene, CDR1 is SNHLY and CDR2 is FYNNEI. V dropped 2 bases and J dropped 5 bases, with 9 bases sitting between them. There are 13 residues in the CDR3. The CDR3, as DNA: TGTGCCAGCAGTGAAACAGAAAGGTATGGCTACACCTTC. Translating gives CASSETERYGYTF.

V and J are TRBV6-5 and TRBJ1-4, with D perhaps matching TRBD1 (5 bases). CDR1 is MNHEY, CDR2 SVGAGI, per germline. With 4 bases removed from V and 7 bases from J, the gap between germline ends came to 10 bases. This CDR3 is 13 amino acids long. CDR3 in DNA: TGTGCCAGCAGTTCCTTGCAGGGTGAAAAACTGTTTTTT. Translation gives CASSSLQGEKLFF.

Note on this clone: At one of its ends the junction is not consistent with the germline gene, which may arise from a read error. The chain links TRBV7-9 to TRBJ2-7; 10 bases align to TRBD2. The V gene's germline CDR1 is SEHNR and CDR2 FQNEAQ (reference sequence). The CDR3 length is 13 residues. The CDR3 reads CASSLAGAGEQYF. CDR3 bases: TGTGCCAGCAGCCTAGCGGGGGCCGGCGAGCAGTACTTC.

This CDR3 is CASSDRAGPDTQYF. The CDR3 region has the DNA TGTGCCAGCAGCGACAGGGCAGGGCCAGATACGCAGTATTTT. The V and J genes are TRBV11-2 and TRBJ2-3, with 7 bases fitting TRBD1. CDR3 length: 14 amino acids. Looked up from germline, CDR1 is SGHAT and CDR2 is FQNNGV. V dropped 5 bases and J dropped 4; count of bases not matched to a gene: 6.

J is TRBJ1-6 and V is TRBV11-2, with 9 bases that match TRBD1. The V segment lost 2 bases and the J segment 4 bases; nucleotides outside the gene matches: 9. CDR3 length equals 18 residues. Germline V lookup: CDR1 SGHAT, CDR2 FQNNGV. The CDR3 here is CASSLLGGGTGYNSPLHF. DNA of the CDR3: TGTGCCAGCAGCTTATTAGGGGGCGGGACAGGGTATAATTCACCCCTCCACTTT.

The rearrangement joins TRBV4-2 to TRBJ2-5; 7 nucleotides align to TRBD2. This CDR3 contains 15 residues. Germline V gives CDR1 LGHNA, CDR2 YNFKEQ. Trimming at V came to 2 bases and at J to 2 bases, leaving 5 bases not matched to a gene. CDR3 amino acids: CASSQPAGRQETQYF. The CDR3, as DNA: TGTGCCAGCAGCCAACCAGCGGGAAGACAAGAGACCCAGTACTTC.

The genes are TRBV4-3 and TRBJ1-1; the D is unclear. Germline CDR1 reads LGHNA; CDR2 reads YSLEER. The CDR3 covers 16 residues. V lost 0 bases to trimming and J lost 0 bases, with 11 bases between them. The CDR3 DNA follows: TGCGCCAGCAGCCAAGATCGATCGGTCCTGAACACTGAAGCTTTCTTT. This encodes CASSQDRSVLNTEAFF.

This rearrangement joins TRBV7-8 to TRBJ2-7; possibly TRBD2 for D (6 bases). V shed 5 bases and J shed 7 bases, with 21 bases lying between them. The CDR3 length is 15 residues. Germline CDR1 SGHVS, CDR2 FQNEAQ. CDR3 coding DNA: TGTGCCAGCAGCCTAACCGGGACTCCCGACGGGGAGCAGTACTTC. Protein product: CASSLTGTPDGEQYF.

The genes are TRBV9 and TRBJ1-3, with D uncertain. V was shortened by 2 bases and J by 2 bases, with 8 bases between the two germline ends. The CDR3 consists of 14 residues. The V gene's germline CDR1 is SGDLS and CDR2 YYNGEE. This CDR3 is CASSVPTPGNTIYF. In DNA form, the CDR3 reads TGTGCCAGCAGCGTCCCTACGCCTGGAAACACCATATATTTT.

Remarks on this clone: Additional DNA sequences in this sample encode the identical CDR3. The chain employs TRBV7-9 and TRBJ2-7; D gene unclear. Germline CDR1 and CDR2: SEHNR and FQNEAQ (reference sequence). V was shortened by 0 bases and J by 4 bases, with 4 bases between the two germline ends. The CDR3 consists of 12 residues. The chain's CDR3 is CASSLARYEQYF. CDR3 in DNA: TGTGCCAGCAGCTTAGCGAGGTACGAGCAGTACTTC.